These 25 T cell receptor beta chains were all obtained from the same sample, sequenced in a study of blood T cell repertoires in COVID-19. Some clones are missing from TCRdb's copy, which holds only in-frame ones; the method was immunoSEQ multiplex PCR. The sample lists about 310,000 clones, about 87% occurring once. Source material: PBMCs or T cells enriched from blood (not recorded which). Every receptor here comes from a woman younger than 35 who had recovered from COVID-19.

The rearrangement links TRBV3-1 (or the pseudogene TRBV3-2) to TRBJ2-1; 8 bases line up with TRBD2. Germline-derived CDR1 and CDR2 are LGHDT and YNNKEL (reference sequence). This CDR3 has 16 residues. Trimming took 6 bases from V and 7 from J; bases not matched to a gene: 14. CDR3 sequence reads: CASSPLPGGARNEQFF. In DNA, the CDR3 is TGTGCCAGCAGTCCTCTACCGGGGGGGGCCCGGAATGAGCAGTTCTTC.

The chain is built from TRBV2 and TRBJ2-3; TRBD1 agrees at 12 bases. Germline loops: CDR1 SNHLY, CDR2 FYNNEI. Trimming at V came to 5 bases and at J to 4 bases, leaving 10 bases not matched to a gene. CDR3 length equals 17 residues. The CDR3 protein is CASSPALGQGAADTQYF. The CDR3 DNA sequence: TGTGCCAGCAGTCCTGCATTGGGACAGGGGGCGGCAGATACGCAGTATTTT.

The chain links TRBV2 to TRBJ1-2; D is unclear. Germline lookup yields CDR1 SNHLY and CDR2 FYNNEI. V lost 0 bases to trimming and J lost 8 bases, with 25 bases between them. The CDR3 has 18 amino acids. The CDR3 nucleotides read TGTGCCAGCAGTGAAGCGACCCTTTCTTCAGGCTCCTTCAGGGGCTACACCTTC. It translates to CASSEATLSSGSFRGYTF.

The rearrangement links TRBV19 to TRBJ2-3, with 12 nucleotides matching TRBD2. The CDR3 spans 14 residues. Trimming took 4 bases from V and 5 from J; bases not matched to a gene: 1. CDR1 and CDR2 (germline): LNHDA, SQIVND (reference sequence). The CDR3 DNA is TGTGCCAGTAGTACGGGACTAGCGGGAGATACGCAGTATTTT. Amino acid sequence: CASSTGLAGDTQYF.

This chain joins TRBV2 and TRBJ1-2; D unresolved. The CDR3 has 12 amino acids. Trimming took off 3 bases at V and 8 bases at J, with 10 bases between the two ends. Germline values: CDR1 SNHLY, CDR2 FYNNEI. The CDR3 sequence: CASSDEGSGYTF. CDR3 DNA: TGTGCCAGCAGTGATGAAGGGAGCGGCTACACCTTC.

The chain couples TRBV24-1 to TRBJ2-1, with D perhaps matching TRBD1 (6 bases). Germline CDR1 reads KGHDR; CDR2 reads SFDVKD. V was trimmed by 3 bases and J by 3 bases, leaving 17 bases between them. CDR3 length equals 17 residues. CDR3 bases: TGTGCCACCAGTGATCTAGTCCCGGGACAAGGCTACAATGAGCAGTTCTTC. Translation: CATSDLVPGQGYNEQFF.

The rearrangement links TRBV4-3 to TRBJ2-1; D not certain. The CDR3 consists of 19 residues. Trimming stripped 2 bases from V and 0 bases from J, with 20 bases between. Germline V lookup: CDR1 LGHNA, CDR2 YSLEER. CDR3 residues: CASSQFWQTNPRSYNEQFF. For the CDR3, the DNA is TGCGCCAGCAGCCAATTTTGGCAAACAAACCCCCGCTCCTACAATGAGCAGTTCTTC.

CDR3 residues: CASSPQEAGNTIYF. CDR3 DNA: TGTGCCAGCTCACCACAAGAGGCGGGAAACACCATATATTTT. The chain carries TRBV18 and TRBJ1-3; the D is unclear. The V and J ends lost 1 base and 4 bases respectively, with 8 bases between them. The CDR3 spans 14 residues. Germline CDR1 reads KGHSH; CDR2 reads LQKENI. Complete variable domain (other parts from reference TRBV18 and TRBJ1-3): NAGVMQNPRHLVRRRGQEARLRCSPMKGHSHVYWYRQLPEEGLKFMVYLQKENIIDESGMPKERFSAEFPKEGPSILRIQQVVRGDSAAYFCASSPQEAGNTIYFGEGSWLTVV.

The rearrangement links TRBV25-1 to TRBJ1-1, with D maybe TRBD1 (5 bases). The CDR3 is 16 amino acids. Looked up from germline, CDR1 is MGHDK and CDR2 is SYGVNS. Trimming stripped 4 bases from V and 3 bases from J, with 18 bases between. CDR3 loop: CASSALGRGPDTEAFF. Written as DNA, the CDR3 is TGTGCCAGCAGTGCCTTGGGGCGGGGTCCAGACACTGAAGCTTTCTTT.

V and J are TRBV7-9 and TRBJ1-5; no firm D call. The CDR3 runs 14 residues. Trimming stripped 5 bases from V and 2 bases from J, with 10 bases between. Per the germline V gene, CDR1 is SEHNR and CDR2 is FQNEAQ (reference sequence). The CDR3 region has the DNA TGTGCCAGCAGCATCATGGGCGGCAATCAGCCCCAGCATTTT. Translation: CASSIMGGNQPQHF.

CDR3 bases: TGTGCCAGTAGTCCCATTTTCGGGGGGGCGAACACCGGGGAGCTGTTTTTT. Translated: CASSPIFGGANTGELFF. The V and J genes are TRBV19 and TRBJ2-2; 8 bases line up with TRBD2. The V and J ends lost 5 bases and 0 bases, in that order; junction bases with no gene match: 8. CDR1 and CDR2 from the germline V gene are LNHDA and SQIVND (reference sequence). The CDR3 sequence is 17 residues long. Based on the CDR3 plus reference TRBV19 and TRBJ2-2, the full variable domain is DGGITQSPKYLFRKEGQNVTLSCEQNLNHDAMYWYRQDPGQGLRLIYYSQIVNDFQKGDIAEGYSVSREKKESFPLTVTSAQKNPTAFYLCASSPIFGGANTGELFFGEGSRLTVL.

The V gene is TRBV5-4, the J gene TRBJ2-1; 10 positions match TRBD2. Trimming took 1 base from V and 7 from J; bases not matched to a gene: 5. Germline values: CDR1 SGHNT, CDR2 YYREEE (reference sequence). CDR3 size: 15 residues. The CDR3 spells CASSLSSSGRNEQFF. CDR3 DNA: TGTGCCAGCAGCTTGTCTTCTAGCGGGAGAAATGAGCAGTTCTTC.

The V call is TRBV7-2, the J call TRBJ2-7; 7 positions agree with TRBD1. Per germline, CDR1 SGHTA and CDR2 FQGNSA. V lost 5 bases, J lost 0 bases, and 7 bases stayed unmatched. This CDR3 contains 15 residues. In nucleotides, the CDR3 is TGTGCCAGCAGCGCTACAGGGGCAAGCTCCTACGAGCAGTACTTC. Its translation: CASSATGASSYEQYF.

In its sample, this clone was seen once. This sequence joins TRBV7-9 and TRBJ1-1; TRBD1 agrees at 9 bases. The CDR3 totals 13 residues. Germline V lookup: CDR1 SEHNR, CDR2 FQNEAQ (reference sequence). V lost 3 bases and J lost 11; bases outside the gene matches: 7. The CDR3 spells CASSFGTGNQAFF. CDR3 coding DNA: TGTGCCAGCAGCTTCGGGACAGGGAATCAGGCTTTCTTT. Full variable domain (missing parts from reference TRBV7-9 and TRBJ1-1): DTGVSQNPRHKITKRGQNVTFRCDPISEHNRLYWYRQTLGQGPEFLTYFQNEAQLEKSRLLSDRFSAERPKGSFSTLEIQRTEQGDSAMYLCASSFGTGNQAFFGQGTRLTVV.

This clone was observed a few times. The same CDR3 also results from other DNA sequences found in this sample. The rearrangement uses TRBV27 and TRBJ1-1; no reliable D call. The germline gives CDR1 MNHEY, CDR2 SMNVEV (reference sequence). This CDR3 is 13 amino acids long. Trimming removed 4 bases at V and 2 bases at J, with 8 bases between. The chain's CDR3 is CASSYRRNTEAFF. CDR3 nucleotides: TGTGCCAGCAGTTATCGGAGAAACACTGAAGCTTTCTTT.

The chain recombines TRBV7-2 with TRBJ1-2, with 7 bases identical to TRBD1. With V trimmed by 6 bases and J by 3 bases, 4 bases remained unmatched. Germline V gene sequence: CDR1 SGHTA, CDR2 FQGNSA. The CDR3 is 13 amino acids. The CDR3 DNA reads TGTGCCAGCAGGTCGGACAGGTACTATGGCTACACCTTC. This gives the protein CASRSDRYYGYTF.

The rearrangement joins TRBV4-3 to TRBJ1-2; 8 positions agree with TRBD1. The CDR3 sequence is 15 residues long. Germline V gene sequence: CDR1 LGHNA, CDR2 YSLEER. V was clipped by 3 bases and J by 6 bases; unmatched bases: 9. The CDR3 nucleotides read TGCGCCAGCAGCCAGGAGGACAGGGTGATTGATGGCTACACCTTC. Translating gives CASSQEDRVIDGYTF.

The gene calls are TRBV7-9 and TRBJ2-3, with 7 bases that match TRBD2. Trimming took 5 bases from V and 6 from J; bases not matched to a gene: 5. The CDR3 sequence is 13 residues long. Per germline, CDR1 SEHNR and CDR2 FQNEAQ (reference sequence). The CDR3 DNA is TGTGCCAGCAGCCGGACGCGGGAGGATACGCAGTATTTT. Its protein product is CASSRTREDTQYF.

As DNA, the CDR3 is TGTGCCAGCAGCTTCTTGGGCGGGAGGTCTAATGAGCAGTTCTTC. As protein: CASSFLGGRSNEQFF. The rearrangement joins TRBV7-3 to TRBJ2-1; 8 nucleotides line up with TRBD2. CDR3 length: 15 amino acids. V gave up 3 bases and J gave up 7 bases; unmatched junction bases: 8. Germline lookup yields CDR1 SGHTA and CDR2 FQGTGA.

This clone was seen many times. The gene calls are TRBV3-1 (or the pseudogene TRBV3-2) and TRBJ2-2; D unresolved. The CDR3 is 14 amino acids. Germline values: CDR1 LGHDT, CDR2 YNNKEL (reference sequence). With 1 base removed from V and 3 bases from J, the gap between germline ends came to 6 bases. CDR3 region: CASSQGYHTGELFF. The CDR3 DNA follows: TGTGCCAGCAGCCAAGGCTACCACACCGGGGAGCTGTTTTTT.

The chain is built from TRBV19 and TRBJ2-1; 8 bases map to TRBD2. This CDR3 region has 14 residues. Germline trimming cut 8 bases from V and 2 bases from J; bases unmatched to any gene: 5. Germline assignment: CDR1 LNHDA and CDR2 SQIVND (reference sequence). The DNA for the CDR3 is TGTGCCAGTGAGGTAGCGGGGACCTACAATGAGCAGTTCTTC. It is translated as CASEVAGTYNEQFF.

This sequence joins TRBV28 and TRBJ2-3; weak D call: TRBD2 (6 bases). CDR3 length: 15 residues. CDR1 is MDHEN, CDR2 SYDVKM, per germline. V lost 6 bases and J 2 bases, leaving 15 bases between the germline ends. The CDR3 DNA reads TGTGCCAGCAGAACTGCGGGACTTTACACAGATACGCAGTATTTT. It specifies CASRTAGLYTDTQYF.

The chain combines TRBV4-1 with TRBJ2-3; 7 nucleotides match TRBD2. Per the germline V gene, CDR1 is MGHRA and CDR2 is YSYEKL. J lost 0 bases, V lost 4 bases, and 13 bases had no gene match. This CDR3 region has 18 residues. The CDR3 sequence is CASSRLLLLASSTDTQYF. The CDR3 bases are TGCGCCAGCAGCCGGCTCCTCCTACTAGCGTCTAGCACAGATACGCAGTATTTT.

In its sample, this clone was seen once. The chain recombines TRBV5-6 with TRBJ1-5; 10 nucleotides align to TRBD1. J gave up 6 bases and V 4 bases, and 7 bases lay outside the gene matches. The CDR3 extends over 15 amino acids. Germline assignment: CDR1 SGHDT and CDR2 YYEEEE. The CDR3 nucleotides read TGTGCCAGCAGCCCGGGGACAGGGGCTGGTCAGCCCCAGCATTTT. Translation: CASSPGTGAGQPQHF.

The rearrangement links TRBV28 to TRBJ2-6; D not resolved. The CDR3 has 16 residues. With 3 bases removed from V and 4 bases from J, the gap between germline ends came to 13 bases. Germline lookup yields CDR1 MDHEN and CDR2 SYDVKM. The CDR3 reads CASSFGLGSGANVLTF. Here the CDR3 DNA reads TGTGCCAGCAGTTTCGGGTTAGGTTCCGGGGCCAACGTCCTGACTTTC.